This TCR beta chain was profiled in a study of T cell repertoires in cytomegalovirus infection. Study in general: In public TCR beta signatures, there were indications of both CMV infection and matching HLA type.

A remark on this clonotype: No antigen is known for it.

The germline V and J ends were trimmed by 1 base and 0 bases, with 10 bases remaining between them. From germline, CDR1 is MGHRA and CDR2 YSYEKL. The CDR3 covers 15 residues. TCRdb analysed the reads with MiXCR anew, one entry per CDR3 protein. This repertoire shows about 140,000 distinct CDR3 sequences, over 25% found once; its top ten account for around 50%. J is TRBJ2-7 and V is TRBV4-1; D unclear. This TCR came from a human donor in good health (CMV status not recorded). Some clones in this sample may be carry-over from other donors' samples. The starting material was CD8+ T cells from cultured PBMCs, obtained from culture after CMV antigen stimulation. The CDR3 sequence: CASSQGAAVSYEQYF. CDR3 in DNA: TGCGCCAGCAGCCAAGGAGCAGCCGTCTCCTACGAGCAGTACTTC.